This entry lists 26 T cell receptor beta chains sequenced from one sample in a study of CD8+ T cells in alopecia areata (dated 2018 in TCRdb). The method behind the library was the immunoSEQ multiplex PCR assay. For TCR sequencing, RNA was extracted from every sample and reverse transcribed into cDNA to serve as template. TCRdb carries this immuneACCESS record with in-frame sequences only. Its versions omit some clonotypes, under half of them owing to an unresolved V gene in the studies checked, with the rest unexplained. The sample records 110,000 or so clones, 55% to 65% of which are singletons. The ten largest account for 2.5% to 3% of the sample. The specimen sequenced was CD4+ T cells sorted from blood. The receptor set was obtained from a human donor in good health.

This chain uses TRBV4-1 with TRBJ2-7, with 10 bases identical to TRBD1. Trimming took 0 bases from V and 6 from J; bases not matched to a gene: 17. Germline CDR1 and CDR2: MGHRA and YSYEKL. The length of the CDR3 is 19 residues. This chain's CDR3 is CASSQDLGTRDRGLGEQYF. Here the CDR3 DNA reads TGCGCCAGCAGCCAAGATTTGGGAACCCGGGACAGGGGATTGGGCGAGCAGTACTTC.

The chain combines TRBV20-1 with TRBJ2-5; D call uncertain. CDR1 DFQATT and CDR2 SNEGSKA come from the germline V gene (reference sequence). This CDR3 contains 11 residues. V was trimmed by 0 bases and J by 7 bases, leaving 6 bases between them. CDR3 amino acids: CSAREAGTQYF. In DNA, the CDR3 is TGCAGTGCTAGAGAGGCCGGGACCCAGTACTTC.

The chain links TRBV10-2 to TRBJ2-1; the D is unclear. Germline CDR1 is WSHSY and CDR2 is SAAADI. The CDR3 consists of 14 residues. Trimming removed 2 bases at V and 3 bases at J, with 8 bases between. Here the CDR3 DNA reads TGCGCCAGCAGTGAGCTGGGCGTCTACAATGAGCAGTTCTTC. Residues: CASSELGVYNEQFF.

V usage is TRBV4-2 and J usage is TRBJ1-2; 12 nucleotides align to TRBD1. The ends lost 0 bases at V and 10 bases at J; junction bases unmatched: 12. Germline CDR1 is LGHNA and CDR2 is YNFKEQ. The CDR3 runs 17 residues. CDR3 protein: CASSQDNRGTGGLHYTF. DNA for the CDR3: TGTGCCAGCAGCCAAGATAATAGGGGGACAGGGGGCCTTCACTACACCTTC.

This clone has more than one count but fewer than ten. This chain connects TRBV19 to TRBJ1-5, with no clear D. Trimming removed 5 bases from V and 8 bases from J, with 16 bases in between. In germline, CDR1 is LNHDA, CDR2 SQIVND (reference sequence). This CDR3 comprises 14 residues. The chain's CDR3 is CASSHRWASEPQHF. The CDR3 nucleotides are TGTGCCAGTAGTCATAGGTGGGCCAGCGAGCCCCAGCATTTT.

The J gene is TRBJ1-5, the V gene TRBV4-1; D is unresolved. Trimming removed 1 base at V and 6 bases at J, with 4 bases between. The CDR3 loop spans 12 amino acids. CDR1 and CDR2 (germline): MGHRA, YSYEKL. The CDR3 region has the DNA TGCGCCAGCAGCCAAGTTGGTCAGCCCCAGCATTTT. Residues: CASSQVGQPQHF.

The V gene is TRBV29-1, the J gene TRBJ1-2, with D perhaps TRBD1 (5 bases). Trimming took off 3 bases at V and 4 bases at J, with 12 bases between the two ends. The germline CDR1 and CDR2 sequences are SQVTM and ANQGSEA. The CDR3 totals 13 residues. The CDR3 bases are TGCAGCGTTGAGCGCAGGGCCGGCTATGGCTACACCTTC. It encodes CSVERRAGYGYTF.

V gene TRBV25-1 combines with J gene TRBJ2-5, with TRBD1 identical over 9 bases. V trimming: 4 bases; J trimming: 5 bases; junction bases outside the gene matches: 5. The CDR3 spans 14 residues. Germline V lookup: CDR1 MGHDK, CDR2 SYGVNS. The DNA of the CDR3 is TGTGCCAGCAGTGCGGGACAGGGTATTGAGACCCAGTACTTC. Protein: CASSAGQGIETQYF.

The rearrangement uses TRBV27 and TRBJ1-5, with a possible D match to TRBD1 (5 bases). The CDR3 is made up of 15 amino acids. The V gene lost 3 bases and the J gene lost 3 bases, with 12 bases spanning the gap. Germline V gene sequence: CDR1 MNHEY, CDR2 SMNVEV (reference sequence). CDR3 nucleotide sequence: TGTGCCAGCAGTTTGGGGCAGGGCAACAATCAGCCCCAGCATTTT. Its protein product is CASSLGQGNNQPQHF.

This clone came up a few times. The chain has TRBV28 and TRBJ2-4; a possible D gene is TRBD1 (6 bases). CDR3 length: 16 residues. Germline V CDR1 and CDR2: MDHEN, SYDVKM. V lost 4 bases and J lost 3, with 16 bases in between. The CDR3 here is CASSSEGGWDKNIQYF. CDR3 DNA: TGTGCCAGCAGTTCAGAAGGGGGATGGGACAAAAACATTCAGTACTTC.

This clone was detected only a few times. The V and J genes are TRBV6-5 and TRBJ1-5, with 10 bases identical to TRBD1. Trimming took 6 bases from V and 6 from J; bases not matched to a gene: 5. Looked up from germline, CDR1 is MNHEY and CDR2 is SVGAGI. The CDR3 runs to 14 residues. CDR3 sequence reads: CASRGQGSGQPQHF. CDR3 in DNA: TGTGCCAGCAGGGGACAGGGGAGCGGTCAGCCCCAGCATTTT.

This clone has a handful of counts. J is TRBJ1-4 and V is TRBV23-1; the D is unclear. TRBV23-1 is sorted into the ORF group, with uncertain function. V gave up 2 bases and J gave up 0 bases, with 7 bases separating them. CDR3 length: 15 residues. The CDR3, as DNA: TGCGCCAGCAGTCAACTCCGGGCAACTAATGAAAAACTGTTTTTT. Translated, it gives CASSQLRATNEKLFF.

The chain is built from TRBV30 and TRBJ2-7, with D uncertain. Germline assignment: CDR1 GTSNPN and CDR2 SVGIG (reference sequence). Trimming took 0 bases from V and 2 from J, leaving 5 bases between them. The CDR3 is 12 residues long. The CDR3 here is CAWSVGPYEQYF. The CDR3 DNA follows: TGTGCCTGGAGTGTCGGCCCCTACGAGCAGTACTTC.

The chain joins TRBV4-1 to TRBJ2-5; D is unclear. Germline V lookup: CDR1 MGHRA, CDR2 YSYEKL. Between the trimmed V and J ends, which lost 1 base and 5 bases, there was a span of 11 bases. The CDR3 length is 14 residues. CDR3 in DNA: TGCGCCAGCAGCCAAGGACCAGTCACGGAGACCCAGTACTTC. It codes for CASSQGPVTETQYF.

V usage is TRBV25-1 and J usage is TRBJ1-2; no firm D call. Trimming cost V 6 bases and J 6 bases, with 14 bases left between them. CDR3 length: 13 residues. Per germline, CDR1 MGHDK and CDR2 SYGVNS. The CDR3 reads CASSRGGFDGYTF. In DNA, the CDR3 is TGTGCCAGCAGCCGCGGAGGGTTCGATGGCTACACCTTC.

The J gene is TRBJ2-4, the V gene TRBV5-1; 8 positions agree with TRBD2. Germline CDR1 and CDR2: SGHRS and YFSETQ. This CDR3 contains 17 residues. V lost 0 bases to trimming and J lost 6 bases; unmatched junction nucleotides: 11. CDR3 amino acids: CASSLASGLAGSNIQYF. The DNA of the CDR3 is TGCGCCAGCAGCTTGGCCTCCGGCCTAGCGGGCTCAAACATTCAGTACTTC.

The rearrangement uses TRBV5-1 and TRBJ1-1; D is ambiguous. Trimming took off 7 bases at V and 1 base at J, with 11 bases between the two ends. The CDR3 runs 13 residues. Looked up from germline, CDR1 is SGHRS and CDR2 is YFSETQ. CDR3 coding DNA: TGCGCCAGCGCCAGAAGGGAGAACACTGAAGCTTTCTTT. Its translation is CASARRENTEAFF.

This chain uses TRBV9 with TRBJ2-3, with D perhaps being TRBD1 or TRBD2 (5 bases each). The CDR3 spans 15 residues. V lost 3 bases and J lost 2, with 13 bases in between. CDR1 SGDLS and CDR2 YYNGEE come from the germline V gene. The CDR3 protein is CASSATPGPTDTQYF. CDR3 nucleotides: TGTGCCAGCAGCGCAACTCCGGGGCCCACAGATACGCAGTATTTT.

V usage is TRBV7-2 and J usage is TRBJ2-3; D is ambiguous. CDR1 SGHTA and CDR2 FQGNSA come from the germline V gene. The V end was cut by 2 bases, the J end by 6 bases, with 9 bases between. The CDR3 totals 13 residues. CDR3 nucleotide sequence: TGTGCCAGCAGCTTAAAGTGGTCGGATACGCAGTATTTT. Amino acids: CASSLKWSDTQYF.

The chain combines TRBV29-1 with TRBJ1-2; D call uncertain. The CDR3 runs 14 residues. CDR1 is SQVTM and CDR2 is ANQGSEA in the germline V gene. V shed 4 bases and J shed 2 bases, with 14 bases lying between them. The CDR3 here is CSVGTPPDNYGYTF. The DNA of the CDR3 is TGCAGCGTTGGAACCCCCCCGGACAACTATGGCTACACCTTC.

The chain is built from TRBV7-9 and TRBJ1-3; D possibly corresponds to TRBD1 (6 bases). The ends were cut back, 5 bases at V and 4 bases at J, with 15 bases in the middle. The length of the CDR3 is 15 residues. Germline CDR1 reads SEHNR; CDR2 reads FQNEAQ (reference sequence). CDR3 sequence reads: CASSPAGQSGNTIYF. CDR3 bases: TGTGCCAGCAGCCCCGCCGGACAGTCGGGAAACACCATATATTTT.

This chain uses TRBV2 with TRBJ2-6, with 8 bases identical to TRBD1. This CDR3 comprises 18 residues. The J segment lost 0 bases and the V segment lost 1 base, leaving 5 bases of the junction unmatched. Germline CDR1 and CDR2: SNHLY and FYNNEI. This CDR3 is CASSEGGTGFSGANVLTF. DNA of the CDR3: TGTGCCAGCAGTGAAGGTGGGACAGGATTCTCTGGGGCCAACGTCCTGACTTTC.

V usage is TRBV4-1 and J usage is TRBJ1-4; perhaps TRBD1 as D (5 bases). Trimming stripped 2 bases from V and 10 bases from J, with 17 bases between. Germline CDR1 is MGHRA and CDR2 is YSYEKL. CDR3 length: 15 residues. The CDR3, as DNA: TGCGCCAGCAGCCAACCCCGGGACCTCGAGCGAAAACTGTTTTTT. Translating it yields CASSQPRDLERKLFF.

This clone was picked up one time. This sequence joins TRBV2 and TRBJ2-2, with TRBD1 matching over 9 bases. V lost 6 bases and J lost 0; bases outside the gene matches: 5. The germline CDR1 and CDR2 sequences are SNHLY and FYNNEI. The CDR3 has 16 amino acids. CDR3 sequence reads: CASRIQGATNTGELFF. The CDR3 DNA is TGTGCCAGCAGGATACAGGGGGCGACGAACACCGGGGAGCTGTTTTTT.

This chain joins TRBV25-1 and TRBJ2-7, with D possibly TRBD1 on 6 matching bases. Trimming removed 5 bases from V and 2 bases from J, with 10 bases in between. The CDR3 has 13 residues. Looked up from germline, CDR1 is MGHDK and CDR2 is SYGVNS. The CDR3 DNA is TGTGCCAGCAGTCGAGCAGGGGCCTACGAGCAGTACTTC. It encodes CASSRAGAYEQYF.

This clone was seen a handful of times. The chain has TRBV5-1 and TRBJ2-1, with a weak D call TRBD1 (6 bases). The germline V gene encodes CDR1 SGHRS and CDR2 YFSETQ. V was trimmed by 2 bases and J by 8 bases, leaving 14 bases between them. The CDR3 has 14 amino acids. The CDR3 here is CASSFRDTGHEQFF. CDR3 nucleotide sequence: TGCGCCAGCAGCTTCCGGGACACCGGGCATGAGCAGTTCTTC.